This TCR beta chain came from a study of post-analysis software for immune sequencing data. Study as a whole: Relapsing-remitting, secondary progressive and progressive-relapsing forms of multiple sclerosis all featured among disease courses.

Incorporated into the TCR beta cDNA libraries were unique molecular identifiers, which served to reduce PCR and sequencing biases. MiXCR was run by TCRdb on the PCR reads, yielding one entry per CDR3 protein. Of hundreds of thousands of distinct CDR3 sequences in the sample, about 32% were seen once. Study findings and constraints: Patients had higher frequencies than controls of roughly 5 TRBV segments, including TRBV5-6, TRBV5-1 and TRBV20-1. Normalized Chao1 diversity was significantly reduced in patients versus controls. Strong co-clustering by F measure linked samples that shared a preparation batch.

Turning to this clonotype: The antigen is not known.

With V trimmed by 5 bases and J by 8 bases, 11 bases remained unmatched. This CDR3 region has 15 residues. Sequenced: blood. V is TRBV12-3 or TRBV12-4 and J is TRBJ2-1; 8 nucleotides agree with TRBD2. The clonotype comes from a girl aged 5-17 years with multiple sclerosis. The CDR3 region is CASSPLAGGRYEQFF. In nucleotides, the CDR3 is TGTGCCAGCAGTCCTCTCGCGGGAGGTCGCTATGAGCAGTTCTTC.